What follows describes a single TCR beta chain. The antigen is unknown. The data originate from a study of beta chain features in type 1 diabetes. Reverse transcribing all isolated RNA meant expressed TCRB transcripts were sequenced. The assay was immunoSEQ multiplex PCR, and TCRdb's table has in-frame clones only and misses some. The table lists hundreds of thousands of clones, approximately 10% of them singletons. In total, each donor contributed a single heparinised blood draw that averaged around 100 mL. Study-wide results and limits: The study found that naive, central memory and Treg TCRB repertoires appeared more similar in patients than in healthy donors. At VDJ recombination sites, type 1 diabetes patients had fewer insertions and more deleted nucleotides.

V lost 1 base and J 6 bases, leaving 13 bases between the germline ends. CDR3 length equals 14 residues. Looked up from germline, CDR1 is SGHTA and CDR2 is FQGNSA. What was sequenced was naive CD4+ T cells from blood. The TCR sequence derives from a woman aged 18-29 years in good health. This rearrangement joins TRBV7-2 to TRBJ2-7, with a weak D call TRBD2 (6 bases). The CDR3 here is CASSLGNGGTEQYF. The CDR3 coding sequence is TGTGCCAGCAGCTTAGGTAATGGGGGGACCGAGCAGTACTTC.